This record covers a single T cell receptor beta chain. Germline V gene lookup returns CDR1 SEHNR and CDR2 FQNEAQ (reference sequence). V gave up 4 bases and J gave up 0 bases; unmatched junction bases: 7. The CDR3 sequence is 19 residues long. The sample is drawn from a study of shared T cell receptors in the human thymus. Sequenced by immunoSEQ multiplex PCR; TCRdb stores in-frame clones only, minus some. The data contain just under 550,000 clones, more than 75% of them singletons. The same data also contributed to another study, on human thymus T cells.

This clonotype originated in a boy in the first two years of life with a congenital heart defect. The genes are TRBV7-9 and TRBJ2-3; 16 bases fit TRBD2. The sample taken for sequencing was thymocytes. CDR3 protein: CASSSPGTSGRGSTDTQYF. CDR3 DNA sequence: TGTGCCAGCAGCTCGCCCGGGACTAGCGGGAGGGGGAGCACAGATACGCAGTATTTT.